The rows below give T cell receptor beta chains drawn from one sample of a study of T cell responses to AZD1222 COVID-19 vaccine. Profiled with immunoSEQ multiplex PCR; TCRdb holds only in-frame clones, not every one. The sample consists of fewer than 200,000 clones, around 88% of them appearing once. Specimen: peripheral blood, collected on day 0 of AZD1222 vaccination. These receptors all come from an adult in good health. Each CDR3 is given without its conserved first and last residue. Fields, in order: V gene, CDR3 protein.

V: TRBV28
CDR3: ASSSPRGRDNEQF

V: TRBV7-8
CDR3: ASSPGGGTYNSPLH

V: TRBV7-9
CDR3: ASSLGGTGIGNIQY

V: TRBV6-6
CDR3: AGTTGNDEQF

V: TRBV19
CDR3: ASSIGTNGYT

V: TRBV4-1
CDR3: ASSPSGPPGADTQY

V: TRBV19
CDR3: ASSIGDREYNSPLH

V: TRBV4-1
CDR3: ASSQAVGTGVYNEQF

V: TRBV5-8
CDR3: ASSPKRQATDTEAF

V: TRBV28
CDR3: ASRPSGHPGGNTIY

V: TRBV10-3
CDR3: AIRFSDIYNEQF

V: TRBV3-1/TRBV3-2
CDR3: ASSPSSYEQY

V: TRBV9
CDR3: ASSAVTSTDTQY

V: TRBV7-9
CDR3: ASSLEVETQY

V: TRBV27
CDR3: ASSLSTPNTGELF

V: TRBV28
CDR3: ASSLSGTGGMKGYT